Listed below are T cell receptor beta chains from one sample, sequenced in a study of shared clonotypes between healthy human individuals. The protocol was immunoSEQ multiplex PCR, while the TCRdb copy is restricted to in-frame clones and leaves out a portion. The table includes some 2.1 million clones, roughly 94% detected once. Material: naive CD4+ T cells sorted from blood. Source of these receptors: a man between 18 and 35 years old in good health. Each CDR3 is given with its conserved first and last residue. The D gene is left open where the match is weak. Clone size appears in some rows only: once, few, many, or a class for an expanded clone.

clone_size j_call cdr3_length d_call v_call cdr3_nt cdr3_aa
NA TRBJ2-7 14 TRBD1 TRBV7-9 TGTGCCAGCAGCACCGGGACAGGGGTGTACGAGCAGTACTTC CASSTGTGVYEQYF
NA TRBJ1-2 11 NA TRBV30 TGTGCCTGGAGGATGCAGGGGGGCTACACCTTC CAWRMQGGYTF
NA TRBJ2-1 13 TRBD1 TRBV2 TGTGCCATCACGGGGACAGTGGACTCCTCCCCGTTCTTC CAITGTVDSSPFF
NA TRBJ2-2 17 NA TRBV7-9 TGTGCCAGCAGCTGGACCCCCGGGGGGCCCAACACCGGGGAGCTGTTTTTT CASSWTPGGPNTGELFF
NA TRBJ2-3 17 NA TRBV7-2 TGTGCCAGCAGCGCATTCGGGAAGCGGAGCTTCACAGATACGCAGTATTTT CASSAFGKRSFTDTQYF
NA TRBJ2-7 13 TRBD2 TRBV7-7 TGTGCTGTGAGGACTAGCGGTACCTACGAGCAGTACTTC CAVRTSGTYEQYF
NA TRBJ2-5 13 TRBD1 TRBV10-1 TGCGCCAGCAGTGGACAGGGTAGCGAGACCCAGTACTTC CASSGQGSETQYF
NA TRBJ1-2 13 NA TRBV7-2 TGTGCCAGCAGCCGCGGGCTAAACTATGGCTACACCTTC CASSRGLNYGYTF
NA TRBJ1-5 15 NA TRBV27 TGTGCCAGCAGTTTATCGGGGACCCCTAGTCAGCCCCAGCATTTT CASSLSGTPSQPQHF
once TRBJ1-2 14 NA TRBV6-5 TGTGCCAGCAGTTCCGAAGTCAAAGCGGGCGGCTACACCTTC CASSSEVKAGGYTF
NA TRBJ2-3 16 NA TRBV7-3 TGTGCCAGCAGCTTAATTCCAGGGGCAAGCACAGATACGCAGTATTTT CASSLIPGASTDTQYF
NA TRBJ2-3 15 TRBD2 TRBV6-4 TGTGCCAGCAGTGTATCTTCCGGGAGGACAGATACGCAGTATTTT CASSVSSGRTDTQYF
NA TRBJ1-2 14 NA TRBV10-3 TGTGCCATCAGTGAGGGGGAGCCTAACTATGGCTACACCTTC CAISEGEPNYGYTF
NA TRBJ1-2 15 TRBD1 TRBV18 TGTGCCAGCTCACAACAGGGGAGGCCCTACTATGGCTACACCTTC CASSQQGRPYYGYTF
NA TRBJ1-1 14 TRBD1 TRBV11-2 TGTGCCAGCAGCCGACAGGGGCAGGGCACTGAAGCTTTCTTT CASSRQGQGTEAFF
NA TRBJ1-4 15 NA TRBV10-3 TGTGCCATCAGTGAGTCAGCGGGGGGCCAAGAAAAACTGTTTTTT CAISESAGGQEKLFF
NA TRBJ2-3 11 NA TRBV5-6 TGTGCCAGCAGTTCACAAGATACGCAGTATTTT CASSSQDTQYF
NA TRBJ1-5 14 TRBD1 TRBV30 TGTGCCTGGAGTGACAGGGGGGGAAATCAGCCCCAGCATTTT CAWSDRGGNQPQHF
once TRBJ2-1 12 NA TRBV5-4 TGTGCCAGCACCGGGGGGCTAGATGAGCAGTTCTTC CASTGGLDEQFF
once TRBJ1-4 15 NA TRBV18 TGTGCCAGCTCACCACAGGACAGACAGAATGAAAAACTGTTTTTT CASSPQDRQNEKLFF
NA TRBJ2-7 16 TRBD2 TRBV7-2 TGTGCCAGCAGCTCCGTGGGTAGCGGGGGATCCTACGAGCAGTACTTC CASSSVGSGGSYEQYF
NA TRBJ2-1 15 TRBD1 TRBV18 TGTGCCACCCTACAAGCCGGGACAGGGCCAAATGAGCAGTTCTTC CATLQAGTGPNEQFF
NA TRBJ1-3 17 TRBD1 TRBV7-6 TGTGCCAGCAGCTCCCTGACAGGGAGGGAGGCGGGAAACACCATATATTTT CASSSLTGREAGNTIYF
NA TRBJ1-3 14 NA TRBV30 TGTGCCTCCTCCGGGGAAGACCTCCGAAACACCATATATTTT CASSGEDLRNTIYF
NA TRBJ1-3 14 NA TRBV10-3 TGTGCCATCAGTGAAGGGACGGCTGGAAACACCATATATTTT CAISEGTAGNTIYF
NA TRBJ2-5 14 TRBD2 TRBV28 TGTGCCAGCAACGGGAGGGGCGGCTTAGGGACCCAGTACTTC CASNGRGGLGTQYF
NA TRBJ2-5 13 NA TRBV9 TGTGCCAGCAGCGTCGGGATCCAAGAGACCCAGTACTTC CASSVGIQETQYF
NA TRBJ2-4 17 NA TRBV19 TGTGCCAGTAGTATAAAATCCGAGTCTGAGGGCAAAAACATTCAGTACTTC CASSIKSESEGKNIQYF
NA TRBJ2-2 13 NA TRBV7-9 TGTGCCAGCAGCTTCAGGGTTGCCGGGGAGCTGTTTTTT CASSFRVAGELFF
NA TRBJ2-7 14 TRBD1 TRBV6-5 TGTGCCAGCAAAGGGACAGGTTCTTCCTACGAGCAGTACTTC CASKGTGSSYEQYF
NA TRBJ1-5 14 NA TRBV25-1 TGTGCCAGCAGTGAGGCCCTTGGCAATCAGCCCCAGCATTTT CASSEALGNQPQHF
NA TRBJ2-3 13 NA TRBV28 TGTGCCAGCAGTCCTCCCCTCCCAGATACGCAGTATTTT CASSPPLPDTQYF
NA TRBJ2-5 13 NA TRBV30 TGTGCCTGGGGTGGGTCCCCCAGAGAGGGCCAGTACTTC CAWGGSPREGQYF
NA TRBJ2-1 13 NA TRBV7-2 TGTGCCAGCAGCTTAAGCCCCAACAATGAGCAGTTCTTC CASSLSPNNEQFF
NA TRBJ1-6 14 NA TRBV7-9 TGTGCCAGCAGCGGACAGATCATAAATTCACCCCTCCACTTT CASSGQIINSPLHF
NA TRBJ2-3 15 NA TRBV5-6 TGTGCCAGCAGCTTGGCCGGCCAGATAACAGATACGCAGTATTTT CASSLAGQITDTQYF
once TRBJ2-4 19 TRBD2 TRBV27 TGTGCCAGCAGTTTATCCGGGACTAGCGGGGGTGGAACCAAAAACATTCAGTACTTC CASSLSGTSGGGTKNIQYF
once TRBJ1-4 15 NA TRBV10-3 TGTGCCACTTGCAGGGGAATTGATACTAATGAAAAACTGTTTTTT CATCRGIDTNEKLFF
NA TRBJ2-7 11 NA TRBV7-2 TGTGCCAGCAGCTTATCATGGGAGCAGTACTTC CASSLSWEQYF
NA TRBJ2-5 14 NA TRBV7-2 TGTGCCAGCAGCCCGTCGCAGGGGGGAAAGACCCAGTACTTC CASSPSQGGKTQYF